These 20 T cell receptor beta chains share one sample of origin, sequenced in a study of PD-1 blockade in classical Hodgkin lymphoma. Here immunoSEQ multiplex PCR was the method, and the copy in TCRdb shows in-frame clones only, minus some. Of 4,000 to 4,500 clones detected, 80% to 90% appear once; the ten largest clones hold around 26%. No patient escaped relapse after autologous stem cell transplantation, and brentuximab vedotin exposure varied. Starting with thawed PBMCs, CD4+ T cells were purified by magnetic negative selection. The starting material was CD4+ T cells from blood, obtained at baseline. These receptors all come from a human donor with classical Hodgkin lymphoma.

The chain has TRBV11-2 and TRBJ2-1; 10 nucleotides match TRBD1. J lost 7 bases, V lost 5 bases, and 11 bases had no gene match. Germline V gene data show CDR1 as SGHAT and CDR2 as FQNNGV. The CDR3 loop spans 16 amino acids. Here the CDR3 reads CASSRSGTGDRNEQFF. The CDR3 region has the DNA TGTGCCAGCAGCCGTTCCGGGACAGGGGATCGGAATGAGCAGTTCTTC.

This clone has more than one count but fewer than ten. Here the CDR3 reads CAWTLTPGGGELFF. DNA of the CDR3: TGTGCCTGGACCCTAACCCCGGGGGGCGGGGAGCTGTTTTTT. This chain uses TRBV30 with TRBJ2-2, with 7 bases fitting TRBD2. After removal of 4 bases from V and 7 bases from J, the junction contained 9 bases not matched to a gene. Germline values: CDR1 GTSNPN, CDR2 SVGIG (reference sequence). The CDR3 totals 14 residues.

The chain combines TRBV5-4 with TRBJ2-2; 9 nucleotides agree with TRBD1. The CDR3 is 16 amino acids. Germline-derived CDR1 and CDR2 are SGHNT and YYREEE (reference sequence). The J segment lost 2 bases and the V segment lost 6 bases, leaving 8 bases of the junction unmatched. The CDR3 sequence is CASTDAGQGNTGELFF. The CDR3 region has the DNA TGTGCCAGCACCGACGCGGGACAGGGTAACACCGGGGAGCTGTTTTTT.

V usage is TRBV30 and J usage is TRBJ2-1, with D uncertain. V was pared by 4 bases and J by 12 bases, with 16 bases between. The germline CDR1 and CDR2 sequences are GTSNPN and SVGIG (reference sequence). This CDR3 spans 12 amino acids. The CDR3 reads CAWTESVGSQFF. In DNA form, the CDR3 reads TGTGCCTGGACGGAATCAGTTGGGTCGCAGTTCTTC.

For the CDR3, the DNA is TGTGCCAGCGTGGGGTCCGCTACTAACTATGGCTACACCTTC. Its translation is CASVGSATNYGYTF. This chain joins TRBV28 and TRBJ1-2; D is uncertain. Looked up from germline, CDR1 is MDHEN and CDR2 is SYDVKM. V gave up 8 bases and J gave up 0 bases, with 13 bases separating them. This CDR3 has 14 residues.

This clone was counted a single time. The chain carries TRBV12-5 and TRBJ2-7, with 13 positions matching TRBD2. Losses at the gene ends were 2 bases for V and 3 bases for J; bases not matched to a gene: 10. Germline CDR1 and CDR2: LGHNT and FRNRAP. The CDR3 has 18 amino acids. CDR3 amino acids: CASGLPLTSGGELYEQYF. In DNA form, the CDR3 reads TGTGCTAGTGGTTTGCCGCTCACTAGCGGGGGGGAACTCTACGAGCAGTACTTC.

This clone was recorded once. This chain connects TRBV4-1 to TRBJ1-1, with D uncertain. Trimming stripped 8 bases from V and 5 bases from J, with 21 bases between. The CDR3 extends over 15 amino acids. In germline, CDR1 is MGHRA, CDR2 YSYEKL. CDR3 amino acids: CASRPPDRGWTEAFF. The CDR3 DNA is TGCGCCAGCCGACCCCCGGACCGCGGGTGGACTGAAGCTTTCTTT.

The V call is TRBV21-1, the J call TRBJ1-5; the D segment call TRBD1 is taken from the table without a DNA check. TRBV21-1 is a known pseudogene. The CDR3 is made up of 18 amino acids. This CDR3 is CASRPPGQGALSNQPQHF. The CDR3 region has the DNA TGTGCCAGCCGCCCACCGGGACAGGGGGCTTTGAGCAATCAGCCCCAGCATTTT.

The chain links TRBV6-4 to TRBJ2-3, with D perhaps matching TRBD1 (5 bases). CDR1 is MRHNA, CDR2 SNTAGT, per germline. V lost 2 bases to trimming and J lost 2 bases, with 8 bases between them. This CDR3 region has 14 residues. The CDR3 DNA follows: TGTGCCAGCAGTGACACAGGCCACACAGATACGCAGTATTTT. Its translation is CASSDTGHTDTQYF.

The chain recombines TRBV5-1 with TRBJ1-5, with a weak D call TRBD1 (5 bases). The CDR3 covers 16 residues. V lost 4 bases and J lost 0, with 14 bases in between. CDR1 is SGHRS and CDR2 is YFSETQ in the germline V gene. The CDR3 is CASSTGEWPSNQPQHF. Here the CDR3 DNA reads TGCGCCAGCAGCACGGGGGAGTGGCCTAGCAATCAGCCCCAGCATTTT.

The chain joins TRBV5-1 to TRBJ2-3; a possible D gene is TRBD1 (5 bases). Germline loops: CDR1 SGHRS, CDR2 YFSETQ. The CDR3 has 16 residues. The ends were cut back, 0 bases at V and 4 bases at J, with 15 bases in the middle. CDR3 protein: CASSLVAVQGADTQYF. For the CDR3, the DNA is TGCGCCAGCAGCTTGGTGGCGGTGCAGGGTGCAGATACGCAGTATTTT.

This rearrangement joins TRBV11-1 to TRBJ2-3; no clear D. Trimming took 1 base from V and 3 from J, leaving 8 bases between them. CDR3 length: 14 amino acids. Germline values: CDR1 SGHAT, CDR2 FQDESV (reference sequence). The CDR3 is CASSLGLLTDTQYF. The CDR3 nucleotides read TGTGCCAGCAGCTTAGGGCTGCTGACAGATACGCAGTATTTT.

The gene calls are TRBV11-3 and TRBJ2-1, with TRBD2 as a possible D gene (5 bases). Looked up from germline, CDR1 is SGHNT and CDR2 is YENEEA. The length of the CDR3 is 14 residues. The V end lost 1 base, the J end lost 8 bases, and 12 bases lay between the germline ends. Written as DNA, the CDR3 is TGTGCCAGCAGCTTAGTAACGGGGAGCTATGAGCAGTTCTTC. Amino acids: CASSLVTGSYEQFF.

This chain joins TRBV11-2 and TRBJ2-5; tentatively, D is TRBD1 or TRBD2 (5 bases each). CDR1 and CDR2 from the germline V gene are SGHAT and FQNNGV. The CDR3 spans 16 residues. Trimming cost V 5 bases and J 2 bases, with 18 bases left between them. The CDR3 sequence: CASSLGTHLGQETQYF. The CDR3 DNA reads as TGTGCCAGCAGCCTCGGGACCCATCTCGGGCAAGAGACCCAGTACTTC.

The chain employs TRBV5-1 and TRBJ1-1, with 8 positions matching TRBD1. The germline V gene has CDR1 SGHRS and CDR2 YFSETQ. Trimming cost V 4 bases and J 0 bases; bases outside gene matches: 8. The CDR3 consists of 16 residues. The CDR3, as DNA: TGCGCCAGCAGCCCGGGACAGGACAAAGTGAACACTGAAGCTTTCTTT. The encoded protein is CASSPGQDKVNTEAFF.

This clone appeared once. The chain employs TRBV5-4 and TRBJ2-7, with D possibly being TRBD2 (6 bases). In germline, CDR1 is SGHNT, CDR2 YYREEE (reference sequence). The V end lost 0 bases, the J end lost 2 bases, and 12 bases lay between the germline ends. This CDR3 has 15 residues. The chain's CDR3 is CASSLGRGSPYEQYF. CDR3 DNA: TGTGCCAGCAGCTTGGGGCGGGGCAGCCCCTACGAGCAGTACTTC.

This chain joins TRBV7-9 and TRBJ2-5, with 7 bases that match TRBD1. Germline CDR1 SEHNR, CDR2 FQNEAQ (reference sequence). V lost 4 bases and J lost 2; bases outside the gene matches: 4. This CDR3 comprises 14 residues. CDR3 DNA sequence: TGTGCCAGCAGCTCGGGGACAGTACAAGAGACCCAGTACTTC. Translating gives CASSSGTVQETQYF.

The chain links TRBV27 to TRBJ2-7, with 8 bases lining up with TRBD1. Per germline, CDR1 MNHEY and CDR2 SMNVEV (reference sequence). The CDR3 consists of 14 residues. The junction had 6 bases not matched to a gene; V was cut back by 6 bases and J by 2 bases. The CDR3 DNA reads as TGTGCCAGCAGGAGATCGACAGGGGCCTACGAGCAGTACTTC. Encoded protein: CASRRSTGAYEQYF.

This chain connects TRBV9 to TRBJ2-3; a weak D match, TRBD2 (5 bases). This CDR3 contains 15 residues. V lost 2 bases to trimming and J lost 4 bases, with 14 bases between them. Germline-derived CDR1 and CDR2 are SGDLS and YYNGEE. The CDR3 sequence: CASSVSPEVADTQYF. CDR3 coding DNA: TGTGCCAGCAGCGTCAGCCCGGAGGTGGCAGATACGCAGTATTTT.

The V call is TRBV21-1, the J call TRBJ1-2. TRBV21-1 has pseudogene status. CDR3 length: 14 amino acids. CDR3: CASSPQRGYYGYTF. CDR3 in DNA: TGTGCCAGCAGCCCCCAACGGGGGTACTATGGCTACACCTTC.